These T cell receptor beta chains were read from a single sample in a study of graft-versus-host responses after intestinal transplantation. The protocol was immunoSEQ multiplex PCR, while the TCRdb copy is restricted to in-frame clones and leaves out a portion. The sample shows 100,000 or so clones, 90% to 95% of them seen only once. These TCRs' antigens remain unknown. The sequences come from unstimulated CD4+ T cells sorted from spleen or lymph node cells, collected before intestinal transplant. The receptors were sampled from a human donor who received an intestinal transplant. CDR3s include the opening cysteine and the closing phenylalanine or tryptophan. Each record gives: J gene, V gene, D gene, clone size, CDR3 DNA, CDR3 protein. A D gene is named only where the DNA matches it firmly. Clone size is not always given. Where it is, it says once, few, many or a class for expanded clones.

TRBJ1-1,TRBV6-1,NA,NA,TGTGCCAGCAGTGAATTGAGGGCAGGTGGTCCCACTGAAGCTTTCTTT,CASSELRAGGPTEAFF
TRBJ2-7,TRBV6-5,NA,NA,TGTGCCAGCAGTTTCATTGTCGGAGACTACGAGCAGTACTTC,CASSFIVGDYEQYF
TRBJ2-7,TRBV15,TRBD1,NA,TGTGCCACCAGCAGACAACAGGGGATCGACGAGCAGTACTTC,CATSRQQGIDEQYF
TRBJ2-7,TRBV6-1,NA,NA,TGTGCCAGCAGTGAAGCGCGCGGCTACGAGCAGTACTTC,CASSEARGYEQYF
TRBJ1-2,TRBV15,NA,NA,TGTGCCGCCAGCATCTCCAGGACTAACTATGGCTACACCTTC,CAASISRTNYGYTF
TRBJ2-1,TRBV5-4,NA,NA,TGTGCCAGCAGCAACAATTACAATGAGCAGTTCTTC,CASSNNYNEQFF
TRBJ1-1,TRBV5-1,NA,NA,TGCGCCAGCAGCTTGAGGACAGTGAACACTGAAGCTTTCTTT,CASSLRTVNTEAFF
TRBJ1-1,TRBV4-1,TRBD1,NA,TGCGCCAGCAGCCAGGCGGGACAGCTGAACACTGAAGCTTTCTTT,CASSQAGQLNTEAFF
TRBJ1-1,TRBV27,NA,NA,TGTGCCAGCACCTACAGGGAGAACACTGAAGCTTTCTTT,CASTYRENTEAFF
TRBJ1-1,TRBV4-2,NA,NA,TGTGCCAGCAGCCCCTCCTTCGGAGTGAACACTGAAGCTTTCTTT,CASSPSFGVNTEAFF
TRBJ2-2,TRBV6-1,TRBD2,few,TGTGCCAGCAGCTACGGACTAGCGGGCACCGGGGAGCTGTTTTTT,CASSYGLAGTGELFF
TRBJ2-7,TRBV6-1,NA,NA,TGTGCCAGCGGGCGGGGACCCTCCTACGAGCAGTACTTC,CASGRGPSYEQYF
TRBJ2-7,TRBV28,TRBD2,few,TGTGCCAGCAGTAGAACTAGCGGAGTCTACGAGCAGTACTTC,CASSRTSGVYEQYF
TRBJ2-3,TRBV6-1,NA,NA,TGTGCCAGCAGTCTCACCGGGAACTCCGTAGATACGCAGTATTTT,CASSLTGNSVDTQYF
TRBJ2-5,TRBV6-1,NA,NA,TGTGCCAGCAGTGATAGATTCGGGCAGGGTGAGGAGACCCAGTACTTC,CASSDRFGQGEETQYF
TRBJ1-3,TRBV6-6,NA,few,TGTGCCAGCACTTACGACAGACGCTCTGGAAACACCATATATTTT,CASTYDRRSGNTIYF
TRBJ2-5,TRBV5-1,TRBD1,once,TGCGCCAGCAGCTCGGGACAGGGGGAAGAGACCCAGTACTTC,CASSSGQGEETQYF
TRBJ1-2,TRBV19,NA,NA,TGTGCCAGTAGTATCGCCGGGAGCTTAAGCCGGGGCTACACCTTC,CASSIAGSLSRGYTF
TRBJ1-2,TRBV18,NA,NA,TGTGCCAGCTCACCACGGAGGGACCGCTACTATGGCTACACCTTC,CASSPRRDRYYGYTF
TRBJ2-1,TRBV9,NA,NA,TGTGCCAGCAGCAGCCGAGCCTTCTGGTGGGGCGGTGAGCAGTTCTTC,CASSSRAFWWGGEQFF